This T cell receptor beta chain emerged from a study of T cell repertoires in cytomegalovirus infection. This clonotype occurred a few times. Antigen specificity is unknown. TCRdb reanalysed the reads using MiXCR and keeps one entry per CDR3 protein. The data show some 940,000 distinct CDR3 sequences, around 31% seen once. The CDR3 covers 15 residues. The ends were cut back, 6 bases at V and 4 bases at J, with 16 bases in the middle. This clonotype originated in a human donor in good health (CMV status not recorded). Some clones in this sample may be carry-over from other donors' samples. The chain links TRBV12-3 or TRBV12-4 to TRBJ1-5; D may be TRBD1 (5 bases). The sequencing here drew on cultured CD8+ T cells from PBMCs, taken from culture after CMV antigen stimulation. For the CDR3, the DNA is TGTGCCAGCAGCCCAGGGTGGTCTCAAAATCAGCCCCAGCATTTT. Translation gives CASSPGWSQNQPQHF.